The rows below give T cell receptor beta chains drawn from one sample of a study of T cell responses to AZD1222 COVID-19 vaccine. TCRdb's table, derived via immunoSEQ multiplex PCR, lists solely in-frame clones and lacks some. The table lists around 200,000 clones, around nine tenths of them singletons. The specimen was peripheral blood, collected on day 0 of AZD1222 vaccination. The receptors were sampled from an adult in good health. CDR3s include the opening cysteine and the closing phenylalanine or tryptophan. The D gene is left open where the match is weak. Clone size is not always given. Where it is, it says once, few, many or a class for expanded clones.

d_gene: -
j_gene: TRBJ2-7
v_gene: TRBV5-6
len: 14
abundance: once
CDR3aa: CASSRSGGNYEQYF
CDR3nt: TGTGCCAGCAGCCGTTCGGGGGGCAACTACGAGCAGTACTTC

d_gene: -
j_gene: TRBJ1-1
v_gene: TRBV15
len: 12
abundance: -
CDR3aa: CATSRGTGEAFF
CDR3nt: TGTGCCACCAGCAGAGGTACAGGTGAAGCTTTCTTT

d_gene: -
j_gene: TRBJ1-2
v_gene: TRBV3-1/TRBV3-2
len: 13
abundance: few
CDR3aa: CASSLRGIEGYTF
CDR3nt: TGTGCCAGCAGCCTGAGGGGAATAGAGGGCTACACCTTC

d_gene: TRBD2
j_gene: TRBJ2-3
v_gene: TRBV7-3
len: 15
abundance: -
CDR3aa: CASSSGAGSTDTQYF
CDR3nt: TGTGCCAGCAGCTCGGGAGCGGGGAGCACAGATACGCAGTATTTT

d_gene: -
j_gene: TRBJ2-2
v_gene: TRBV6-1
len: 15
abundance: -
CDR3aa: CASSDIPPNTGELFF
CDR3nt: TGTGCCAGCAGTGATATACCACCGAACACCGGGGAGCTGTTTTTT

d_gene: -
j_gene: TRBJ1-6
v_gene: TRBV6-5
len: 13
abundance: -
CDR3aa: CASSYSVSQPLHF
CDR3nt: TGTGCCAGCAGTTACTCTGTCTCCCAACCCCTCCACTTT

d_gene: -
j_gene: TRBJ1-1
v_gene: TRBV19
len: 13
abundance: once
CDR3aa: CASSGSDGTEAFF
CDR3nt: TGTGCCAGTAGTGGCTCGGACGGCACTGAAGCTTTCTTT

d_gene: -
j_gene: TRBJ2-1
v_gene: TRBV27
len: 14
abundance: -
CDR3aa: CASRFRVSYNEQFF
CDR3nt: TGTGCCAGCAGATTCAGGGTTTCCTACAATGAGCAGTTCTTC

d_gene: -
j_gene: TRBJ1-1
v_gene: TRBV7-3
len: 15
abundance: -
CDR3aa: CASSLMAGENTEAFF
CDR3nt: TGTGCCAGCAGCTTAATGGCAGGGGAGAACACTGAAGCTTTCTTT

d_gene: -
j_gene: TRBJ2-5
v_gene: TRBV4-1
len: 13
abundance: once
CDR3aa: CASSRTSQETQYF
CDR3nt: TGCGCCAGCAGTCGGACGTCACAAGAGACCCAGTACTTC

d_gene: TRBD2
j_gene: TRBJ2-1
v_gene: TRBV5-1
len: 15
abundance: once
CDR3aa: CASSRGSGGVNEQFF
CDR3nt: TGCGCCAGCAGCCGCGGTAGCGGGGGGGTGAATGAGCAGTTCTTC

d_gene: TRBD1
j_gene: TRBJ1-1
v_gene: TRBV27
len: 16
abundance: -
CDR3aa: CASSPRTGGLNTEAFF
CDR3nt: TGTGCCAGCAGTCCCAGGACAGGGGGTCTGAACACTGAAGCTTTCTTT

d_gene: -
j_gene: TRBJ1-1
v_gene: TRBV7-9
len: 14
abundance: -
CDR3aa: CASSPGLGFTEAFF
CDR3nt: TGTGCCAGCAGCCCGGGTTTGGGGTTCACTGAAGCTTTCTTT

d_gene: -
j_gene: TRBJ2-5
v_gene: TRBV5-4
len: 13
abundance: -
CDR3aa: CASSLVESGTQYF
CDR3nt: TGTGCCAGCAGCTTGGTAGAGAGCGGGACCCAGTACTTC

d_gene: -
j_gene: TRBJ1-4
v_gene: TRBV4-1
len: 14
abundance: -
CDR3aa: CASSQAVPGEKLFF
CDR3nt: TGCGCCAGCAGCCAAGCCGTCCCCGGGGAAAAACTGTTTTTT

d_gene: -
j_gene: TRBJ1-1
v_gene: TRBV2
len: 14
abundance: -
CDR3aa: CAKHSGALNTEAFF
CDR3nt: TGTGCCAAACATTCAGGGGCGCTGAACACTGAAGCTTTCTTT

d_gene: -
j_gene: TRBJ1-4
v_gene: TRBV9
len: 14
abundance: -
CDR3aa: CASSVGVTNEKLFF
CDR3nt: TGTGCCAGCAGCGTAGGGGTGACTAATGAAAAACTGTTTTTT

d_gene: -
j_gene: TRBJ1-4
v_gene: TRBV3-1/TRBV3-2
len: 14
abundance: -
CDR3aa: CASTGLGEGKKLFF
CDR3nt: TGTGCCAGCACCGGACTTGGGGAAGGTAAAAAACTGTTTTTT

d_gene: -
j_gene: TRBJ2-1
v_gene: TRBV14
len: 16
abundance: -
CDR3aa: CAGSHLGLVTYNEQFF
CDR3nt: TGTGCCGGCAGCCACCTTGGACTGGTCACCTACAATGAGCAGTTCTTC

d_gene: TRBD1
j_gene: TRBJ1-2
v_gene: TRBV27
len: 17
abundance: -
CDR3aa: CASSLSIRGGSNYGYTF
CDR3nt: TGTGCCAGCAGTTTATCGATCCGAGGGGGCAGTAACTATGGCTACACCTTC

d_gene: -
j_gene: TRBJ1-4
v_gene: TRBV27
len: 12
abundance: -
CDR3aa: CASSSAAGKLFF
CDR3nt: TGTGCCAGCAGTTCCGCGGCCGGGAAACTGTTTTTT

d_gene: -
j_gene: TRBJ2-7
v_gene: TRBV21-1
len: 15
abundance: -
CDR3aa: CASSAGGRSSYEQYF
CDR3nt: TGTGCCAGCAGCGCAGGGGGTCGCAGCTCCTACGAGCAGTACTTC

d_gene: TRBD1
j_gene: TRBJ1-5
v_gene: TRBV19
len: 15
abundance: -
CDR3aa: CARPPGQHTGQPQHF
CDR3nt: TGTGCCAGGCCTCCGGGACAGCATACAGGTCAGCCCCAGCATTTT

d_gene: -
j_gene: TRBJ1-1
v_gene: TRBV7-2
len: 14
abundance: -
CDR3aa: CASSAQQGDTEAFF
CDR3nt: TGTGCCAGCAGCGCCCAACAGGGAGACACTGAAGCTTTCTTT

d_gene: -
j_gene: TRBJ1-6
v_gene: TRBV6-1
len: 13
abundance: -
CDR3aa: CASSAQGGSPLHF
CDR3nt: TGTGCCAGCAGTGCTCAGGGAGGTTCACCCCTCCACTTT

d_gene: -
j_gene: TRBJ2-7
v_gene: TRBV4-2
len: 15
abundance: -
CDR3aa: CASSQEGGSGYEQYF
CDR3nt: TGTGCCAGCAGCCAAGAAGGGGGTAGCGGCTACGAGCAGTACTTC

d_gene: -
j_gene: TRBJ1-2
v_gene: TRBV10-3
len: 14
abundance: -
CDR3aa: CAISGDGGDYGYTF
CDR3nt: TGTGCCATCAGTGGGGACGGGGGAGACTATGGCTACACCTTC

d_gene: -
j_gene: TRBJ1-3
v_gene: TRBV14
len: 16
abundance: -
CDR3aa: CASSLGGILSGNTIYF
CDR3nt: TGTGCCAGCAGCCTGGGGGGCATTCTCTCTGGAAACACCATATATTTT

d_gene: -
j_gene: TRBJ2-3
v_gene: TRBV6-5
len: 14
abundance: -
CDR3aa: CASTAVRDTDTQYF
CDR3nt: TGTGCCAGCACGGCTGTAAGGGACACAGATACGCAGTATTTT

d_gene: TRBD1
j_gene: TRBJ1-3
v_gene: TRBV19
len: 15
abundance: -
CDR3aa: CASSTGQDTGNTIYF
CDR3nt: TGTGCCAGTAGTACCGGACAGGACACCGGAAACACCATATATTTT

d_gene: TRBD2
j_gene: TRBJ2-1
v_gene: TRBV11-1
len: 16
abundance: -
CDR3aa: CASSLAAPSGGSEQFF
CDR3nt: TGTGCCAGCAGCTTAGCGGCGCCTAGCGGGGGAAGTGAGCAGTTCTTC

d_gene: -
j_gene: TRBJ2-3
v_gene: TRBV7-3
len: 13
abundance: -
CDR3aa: CASSPPSRDTQYF
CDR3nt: TGTGCCAGCAGCCCACCTTCACGGGATACGCAGTATTTT

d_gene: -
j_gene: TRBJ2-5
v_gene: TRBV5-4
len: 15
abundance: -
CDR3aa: CASSFRKGPGETQYF
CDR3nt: TGTGCCAGCAGCTTCCGAAAGGGTCCTGGGGAGACCCAGTACTTC

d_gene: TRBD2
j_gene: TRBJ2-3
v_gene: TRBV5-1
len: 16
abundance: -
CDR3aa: CASSPPLAGGTDTQYF
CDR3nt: TGCGCCAGCAGCCCGCCGCTAGCGGGGGGCACAGATACGCAGTATTTT

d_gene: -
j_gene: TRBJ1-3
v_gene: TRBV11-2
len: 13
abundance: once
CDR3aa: CASSFGDGNTIYF
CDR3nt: TGTGCCAGCAGCTTTGGGGATGGAAACACCATATATTTT

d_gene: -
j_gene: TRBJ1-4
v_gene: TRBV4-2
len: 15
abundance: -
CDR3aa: CASSQEGALGEKLFF
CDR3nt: TGTGCCAGCAGCCAAGAGGGGGCTCTTGGGGAAAAACTGTTTTTT

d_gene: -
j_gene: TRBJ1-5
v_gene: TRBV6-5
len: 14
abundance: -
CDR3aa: CASRAGTPLTPQHF
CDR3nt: TGTGCCAGCAGGGCCGGGACGCCCCTGACTCCCCAGCATTTT

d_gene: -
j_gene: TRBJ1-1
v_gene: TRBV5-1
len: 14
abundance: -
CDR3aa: CASSLAWGNTEAFF
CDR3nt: TGCGCCAGCAGCTTGGCCTGGGGGAACACTGAAGCTTTCTTT

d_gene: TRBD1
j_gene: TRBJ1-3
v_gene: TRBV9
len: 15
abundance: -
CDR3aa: CASSYSGTAGNTIYF
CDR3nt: TGTGCCAGCAGCTATTCCGGGACAGCCGGAAACACCATATATTTT

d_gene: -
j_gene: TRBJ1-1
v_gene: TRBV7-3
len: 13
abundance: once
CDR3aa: CASSIRGNTEAFF
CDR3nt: TGTGCCAGCAGCATCAGGGGGAACACTGAAGCTTTCTTT

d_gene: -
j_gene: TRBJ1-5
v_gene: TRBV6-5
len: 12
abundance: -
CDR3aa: CSIDRSNQPQHF
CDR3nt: TGTAGTATTGATCGTAGCAATCAGCCCCAGCATTTT

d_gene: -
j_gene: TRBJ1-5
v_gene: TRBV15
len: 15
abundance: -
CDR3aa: CATSRDRNSNQPQHF
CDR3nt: TGTGCCACCAGCAGAGATCGAAACAGCAATCAGCCCCAGCATTTT

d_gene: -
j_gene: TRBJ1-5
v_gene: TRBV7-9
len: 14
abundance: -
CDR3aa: CASSSDSSNQPQHF
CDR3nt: TGTGCCAGCAGCTCAGACAGTAGCAATCAGCCCCAGCATTTT

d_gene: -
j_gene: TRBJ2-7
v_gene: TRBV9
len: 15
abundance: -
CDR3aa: CASSVGAATPYEQYF
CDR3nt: TGTGCCAGCAGCGTAGGGGCGGCTACTCCCTACGAGCAGTACTTC

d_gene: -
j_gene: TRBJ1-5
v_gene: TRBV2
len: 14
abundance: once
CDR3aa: CASCRWGPDQPQHF
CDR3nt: TGTGCCAGCTGCCGGTGGGGTCCCGATCAGCCCCAGCATTTT

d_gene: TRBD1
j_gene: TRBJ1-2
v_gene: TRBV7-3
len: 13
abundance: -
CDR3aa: CASSPGQGGGYTF
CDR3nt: TGTGCCAGCAGCCCGGGACAGGGTGGTGGCTACACCTTC